The rows below give T cell receptor beta chains drawn from one sample of a study of radiation and T cells in renal cell carcinoma. Sequenced by immunoSEQ multiplex PCR; TCRdb stores in-frame clones only, minus some. Of about 40,000 clones listed, around four fifths are singletons. The sequencing here drew on blood, taken from a patient whose treatment included radiotherapy and nephrectomy. These receptors all stem from a woman aged 70 to 79 with renal cell carcinoma. The conserved cysteine and the conserved F or W are not part of the CDR3 here.

v_call: TRBV6-5; cdr3_aa: ASSSRGGAGETQY
v_call: TRBV6-4; cdr3_aa: ASSRQGGSGANVLT
v_call: TRBV7-2; cdr3_aa: ASSPGDTGNEKLF
v_call: TRBV18; cdr3_aa: ASSPSTGEAGELF
v_call: TRBV5-4; cdr3_aa: ASSPASTSTDTQY
v_call: TRBV9; cdr3_aa: ASSPGRRATNEKLF
v_call: TRBV7-8; cdr3_aa: ASSLGQGAYEQY
v_call: TRBV27; cdr3_aa: AIGGYETQY
v_call: TRBV5-1; cdr3_aa: ASSSYTSGGHTDTQY
v_call: TRBV2; cdr3_aa: ASISWGAQGYT
v_call: TRBV5-1; cdr3_aa: ASSLPGAGTDTQY
v_call: TRBV4-1; cdr3_aa: ASSQLAGDQETQY
v_call: TRBV29-1; cdr3_aa: SVGGTGVSDTQY
v_call: TRBV30; cdr3_aa: AWSMGQGTYNEQF
v_call: TRBV13; cdr3_aa: ASSLRGSYEQY